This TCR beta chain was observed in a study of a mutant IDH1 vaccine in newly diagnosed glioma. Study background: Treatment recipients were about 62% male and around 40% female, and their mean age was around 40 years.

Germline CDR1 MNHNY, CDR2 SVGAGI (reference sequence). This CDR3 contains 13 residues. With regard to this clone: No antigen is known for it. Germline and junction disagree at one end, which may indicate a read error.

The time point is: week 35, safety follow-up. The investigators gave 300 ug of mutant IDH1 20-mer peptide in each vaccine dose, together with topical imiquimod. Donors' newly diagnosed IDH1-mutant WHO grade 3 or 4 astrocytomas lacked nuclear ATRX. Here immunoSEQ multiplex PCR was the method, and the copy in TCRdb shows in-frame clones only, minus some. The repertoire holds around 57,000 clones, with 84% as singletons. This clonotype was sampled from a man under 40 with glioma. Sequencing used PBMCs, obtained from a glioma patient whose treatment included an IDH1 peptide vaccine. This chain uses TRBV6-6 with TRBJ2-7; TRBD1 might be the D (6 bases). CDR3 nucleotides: TGTGCCAGCAGTCGTGGGACAACGGGCGAGCAGCACTTC. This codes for CASSRGTTGEQHF.